The 21 T cell receptor beta chains listed next were all sequenced from one sample in a study of shared clonotypes between healthy human individuals (dated by TCRdb to the early 2020s). Receptors were amplified or captured by the immunoSEQ multiplex PCR assay. In its TCRdb copy, this immuneACCESS table keeps in-frame sequences only and misses some clones. Where compared with another copy, unresolved V genes explain less than half of these, and the others have no known cause. The sample table records about 1 million clones; around 76% of these occur just once. The ten most abundant clones make up approximately 1.3% of the sample. The specimen sequenced was memory CD4+ T cells sorted from blood. Interpreted using the paper, the cell subset or site label stands for: CD45RA-negative fraction. These receptors came from a man aged 18 to 29 in good health.

The chain links TRBV5-4 to TRBJ2-1; TRBD2 is a possible D gene (5 bases). Between the trimmed V and J ends, which lost 1 base and 6 bases, there was a span of 17 bases. The CDR3 totals 16 residues. Germline V lookup: CDR1 SGHNT, CDR2 YYREEE (reference sequence). The CDR3 sequence: CASSLWSGPEGNEQFF. DNA for the CDR3: TGTGCCAGCAGCTTGTGGAGTGGTCCTGAGGGCAATGAGCAGTTCTTC.

This clone was observed a handful of times. The chain joins TRBV6-4 to TRBJ2-3; TRBD1 is a possible D gene (5 bases). Trimming took off 0 bases at V and 2 bases at J, with 6 bases between the two ends. From germline, CDR1 is MRHNA and CDR2 SNTAGT. The CDR3 spans 14 residues. The CDR3 spells CASSDSGPTDTQYF. Here the CDR3 DNA reads TGTGCCAGCAGTGACTCGGGGCCCACAGATACGCAGTATTTT.

The rearrangement joins TRBV7-2 to TRBJ2-5; D uncertain. The germline V gene has CDR1 SGHTA and CDR2 FQGNSA. This CDR3 is built from 14 residues. The V and J ends lost 2 bases and 1 base respectively, with 8 bases between them. The CDR3 DNA is TGTGCCAGCAGCTTATCCAGCCCCCAAGAGACCCAGTACTTC. Its protein product is CASSLSSPQETQYF. The full variable domain, rest sourced from reference TRBV7-2 and TRBJ2-5, is GAGVSQSPSNKVTEKGKDVELRCDPISGHTALYWYRQSLGQGLEFLIYFQGNSAPDKSGLPSDRFSAERTGGSVSTLTIQRTQQEDSAVYLCASSLSSPQETQYFGPGTRLLVL.

The V gene is TRBV6-5, the J gene TRBJ2-5; TRBD1 aligns across 9 bases. The CDR3 sequence is 13 residues long. Germline loops: CDR1 MNHEY, CDR2 SVGAGI. Trimming removed 5 bases from V and 5 bases from J; junction bases left unmatched: 3. CDR3 coding DNA: TGTGCCAGCAGTCTTACAGGGGGCGAGACCCAGTACTTC. It specifies CASSLTGGETQYF.

The chain combines TRBV7-3 with TRBJ2-1, with D tentatively TRBD2 (6 bases). Trimming left V 3 bases short and J 7 bases short, with 10 bases between. This CDR3 has 13 residues. The germline V gene encodes CDR1 SGHTA and CDR2 FQGTGA. The CDR3 here is CASSLGEVNEQFF. The CDR3 bases are TGTGCCAGCAGCTTGGGGGAGGTGAATGAGCAGTTCTTC. Full variable domain (rest looked up from reference TRBV7-3 and TRBJ2-1): GAGVSQTPSNKVTEKGKYVELRCDPISGHTALYWYRQSLGQGPEFLIYFQGTGAADDSGLPNDRFFAVRPEGSVSTLKIQRTERGDSAVYLCASSLGEVNEQFFGPGTRLTVL.

The chain carries TRBV5-1 and TRBJ2-7; D not resolved. The V end was cut by 4 bases, the J end by 0 bases, with 11 bases between. CDR1 and CDR2 from the germline V gene are SGHRS and YFSETQ. CDR3 length equals 14 residues. CDR3: CASSLSVSSYEQYF. CDR3 DNA sequence: TGCGCCAGCAGCCTGTCGGTAAGCTCCTACGAGCAGTACTTC. Using reference TRBV5-1 and TRBJ2-7 for the parts outside the CDR3, the full variable domain is KAGVTQTPRYLIKTRGQQVTLSCSPISGHRSVSWYQQTPGQGLQFLFEYFSETQRNKGNFPGRFSGRQFSNSRSEMNVSTLELGDSALYLCASSLSVSSYEQYFGPGTRLTVT.

This chain joins TRBV10-3 and TRBJ2-1; 7 bases are shared with TRBD1. The V and J ends lost 4 bases and 0 bases, in that order; junction bases with no gene match: 9. CDR3 length: 17 residues. CDR1 ENHRY and CDR2 SYGVKD come from the germline V gene. CDR3 nucleotides: TGTGCCATCAGTGGACGACAGGGAGTAAACTCCTACAATGAGCAGTTCTTC. Amino acid sequence: CAISGRQGVNSYNEQFF.

This chain links TRBV5-6 with TRBJ1-1; D not resolved. The CDR3 spans 17 residues. CDR1 is SGHDT and CDR2 is YYEEEE in the germline V gene. The ends were cut back, 0 bases at V and 5 bases at J, with 20 bases in the middle. As DNA, the CDR3 is TGTGCCAGCAGCTTGGCCAAGGCGCTCCCAACGAGGACTGAAGCTTTCTTT. It encodes CASSLAKALPTRTEAFF.

CDR3 nucleotides: TGTGCCAGCAGCCCTATGGGGGGCGGCTCTGGAAACACCATATATTTT. This sequence encodes CASSPMGGGSGNTIYF. The rearrangement uses TRBV7-9 and TRBJ1-3, with TRBD1 as a possible D gene (6 bases). CDR1 is SEHNR, CDR2 FQNEAQ, per germline (reference sequence). With 5 bases removed from V and 0 bases from J, the gap between germline ends came to 14 bases. This CDR3 has 16 residues.

The rearrangement links TRBV30 to TRBJ2-7, with D perhaps given as TRBD1 or TRBD2 (5 bases each). The CDR3 runs 14 residues. Deletions cut 4 bases from V and 3 bases from J, with 16 bases between. The germline V gene has CDR1 GTSNPN and CDR2 SVGIG (reference sequence). The CDR3 reads CAWKIRDGFYEQYF. The CDR3 nucleotides are TGTGCCTGGAAAATTCGGGACGGGTTCTACGAGCAGTACTTC.

As regards this clone: Other DNA sequences in this specimen translate into the identical CDR3. This rearrangement joins TRBV27 to TRBJ1-2; perhaps TRBD1 as D (5 bases). This CDR3 contains 13 residues. V dropped 3 bases and J dropped 3 bases, with 8 bases sitting between them. Per germline, CDR1 MNHEY and CDR2 SMNVEV (reference sequence). This CDR3 is CASSFSGDYGYTF. CDR3 coding DNA: TGTGCCAGCAGTTTCTCGGGGGACTATGGCTACACCTTC.

The chain combines TRBV28 with TRBJ1-2; 8 bases match TRBD1. The J segment lost 5 bases and the V segment lost 6 bases, leaving 11 bases of the junction unmatched. Per germline, CDR1 MDHEN and CDR2 SYDVKM. CDR3 length: 15 amino acids. CDR3 nucleotide sequence: TGTGCCAGCAGCCAAAGTTCTACAGGGGGTTATGGCTACACCTTC. Residues: CASSQSSTGGYGYTF.

The CDR3 bases are TGTGCCATCCGAACCCAGGGGAGGGCCTACGAGCAGTACTTC. The encoded protein is CAIRTQGRAYEQYF. The chain couples TRBV28 to TRBJ2-7; tentatively, D is TRBD2 (7 bases). CDR1 is MDHEN, CDR2 SYDVKM, per germline. The CDR3 sequence is 14 residues long. The ends were cut back, 10 bases at V and 2 bases at J, with 18 bases in the middle.

This chain joins TRBV6-1 and TRBJ2-5, with D unresolved. The CDR3 length is 14 residues. V was clipped by 6 bases and J by 1 base, with 12 bases between them. Germline V gives CDR1 MNHNS, CDR2 SASEGT. The DNA of the CDR3 is TGTGCCAGCAGATATACGACACTCCAAGAGACCCAGTACTTC. Its translation: CASRYTTLQETQYF.

This clone was observed at least ten times. The chain couples TRBV10-2 to TRBJ2-5; D is unclear. This CDR3 region has 13 residues. The germline V gene encodes CDR1 WSHSY and CDR2 SAAADI. Trimming pared 7 bases from V and 9 bases from J, leaving 18 bases between. Here the CDR3 reads CASTPGPVGAQYF. CDR3 nucleotide sequence: TGCGCCAGCACCCCGGGCCCTGTTGGGGCCCAGTACTTC.

The chain carries TRBV5-1 and TRBJ2-1; TRBD2 matches at 9 bases. Germline loops: CDR1 SGHRS, CDR2 YFSETQ. V shed 2 bases, J shed 6 bases, and the junction held 9 bases outside the gene matches. The CDR3 has 16 amino acids. The CDR3 region has the DNA TGCGCCAGCAGCTTACTAGCGGGCCTTGGCAGCAATGAGCAGTTCTTC. The encoded protein is CASSLLAGLGSNEQFF.

The chain uses TRBV30 and TRBJ1-5; tentative D call: TRBD1 (5 bases). CDR3 length: 11 amino acids. CDR1 is GTSNPN, CDR2 SVGIG, per germline (reference sequence). The CDR3 nucleotides read TGTGCGGAGCCAGGGTGCCAGCCCCAGCATTTT. This sequence encodes CAEPGCQPQHF.

The chain joins TRBV6-1 to TRBJ1-3; 8 bases fit TRBD1. Trimming cost V 2 bases and J 3 bases; bases outside gene matches: 3. The CDR3 has 15 amino acids. CDR1 and CDR2 from the germline V gene are MNHNS and SASEGT. This CDR3 is CASSEQGAIGNTIYF. For the CDR3, the DNA is TGTGCCAGCAGTGAACAGGGGGCAATTGGAAACACCATATATTTT.

This clone was seen a single time. J is TRBJ2-1 and V is TRBV27, with D maybe TRBD2 (5 bases). There are 15 residues in the CDR3. V gave up 0 bases and J gave up 3 bases, with 9 bases separating them. Germline loops: CDR1 MNHEY, CDR2 SMNVEV (reference sequence). DNA for the CDR3: TGTGCCAGCAGTTTATCGGCTAGCAGCTACAATGAGCAGTTCTTC. It translates to CASSLSASSYNEQFF.

On this clone itself: A far more abundant clone sits one base away, making this likely a read error. This specimen includes other DNA sequences encoding the same CDR3. The rearrangement links TRBV5-1 to TRBJ2-1, with a possible D match to TRBD1 (5 bases). Germline values: CDR1 SGHRS, CDR2 YFSETQ. CDR3 length: 12 residues. CDR3 sequence: CASSYQGYEQFF. Here the CDR3 DNA reads TGCGCTAGCAGCTATCAGGGCTATGAGCAGTTCTTC.

This clone was detected only a few times. This sequence joins TRBV29-1 and TRBJ1-1; D is undetermined. The germline V gene has CDR1 SQVTM and CDR2 ANQGSEA. Trimming cost V 7 bases and J 0 bases, with 9 bases left between them. This CDR3 is 12 amino acids long. The CDR3 coding sequence is TGCAGCGGCAAGCTCATGAACACTGAAGCTTTCTTT. As protein: CSGKLMNTEAFF.